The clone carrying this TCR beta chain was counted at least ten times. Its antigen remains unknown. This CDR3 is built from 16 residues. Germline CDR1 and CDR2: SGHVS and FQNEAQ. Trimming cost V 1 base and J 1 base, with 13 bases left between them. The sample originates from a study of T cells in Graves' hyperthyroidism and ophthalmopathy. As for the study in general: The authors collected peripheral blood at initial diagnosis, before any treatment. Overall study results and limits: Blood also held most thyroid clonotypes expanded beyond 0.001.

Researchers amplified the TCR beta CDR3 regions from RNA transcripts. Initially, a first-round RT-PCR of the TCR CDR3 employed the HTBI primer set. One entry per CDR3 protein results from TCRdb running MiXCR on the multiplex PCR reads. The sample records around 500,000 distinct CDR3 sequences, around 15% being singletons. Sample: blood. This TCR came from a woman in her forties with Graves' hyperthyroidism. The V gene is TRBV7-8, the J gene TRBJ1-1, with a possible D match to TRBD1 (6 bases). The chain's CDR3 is CASSLEGHYENTEAFF. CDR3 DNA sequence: TGTGCCAGCAGCTTAGAGGGACATTACGAGAACACTGAAGCTTTCTTT.